Below, 16 T cell receptor beta chains from the same sample are listed, as sequenced in a study of cytomegalovirus exposure and HLA in healthy donors. Here immunoSEQ multiplex PCR was the method, and the copy in TCRdb shows in-frame clones only, minus some. The sample has roughly 130,000 clones, over 85% seen once. The specimen was PBMCs. The source is a man aged 30 to 39 in good health and CMV-seronegative.

The chain combines TRBV4-2 with TRBJ2-4, with 8 bases identical to TRBD1. The CDR3 runs to 17 residues. V shed 0 bases and J 3 bases; nucleotides not matched to a gene: 7. Germline CDR1 is LGHNA and CDR2 is YNFKEQ. CDR3 sequence: CASSQDRRGPNKNIQYF. In nucleotides, the CDR3 is TGTGCCAGCAGCCAAGATCGCAGGGGGCCCAACAAAAACATTCAGTACTTC.

In regard to this clone: An end of the junction does not agree with germline; a read error may underlie this. The rearrangement joins TRBV7-7 to TRBJ2-2, with TRBD2 as a possible D gene (6 bases). This CDR3 is 13 amino acids long. Germline loops: CDR1 SSHAT, CDR2 FNYEAQ (reference sequence). The CDR3 region has the DNA TGTGCTAGCAGCTTGGGGGGCACCGGGGAGCTGTTTTTT. It is translated as CASSLGGTGELFF.

The V and J genes are TRBV10-3 and TRBJ1-2, with 10 bases matching TRBD1. Trimming took 7 bases from V and 5 from J; bases not matched to a gene: 1. This CDR3 has 12 residues. The germline CDR1 and CDR2 sequences are ENHRY and SYGVKD. CDR3 sequence reads: CAIMDRGYGYTF. In DNA form, the CDR3 reads TGTGCCATCATGGACAGGGGGTATGGCTACACCTTC.

This clone was recorded only once. V is TRBV6-6 and J is TRBJ2-5; D gene ambiguous. The CDR3 extends over 13 amino acids. The germline CDR1 and CDR2 sequences are MNHNY and SVGAGI (reference sequence). V lost 0 bases and J lost 4, with 6 bases in between. The CDR3 bases are TGTGCCAGCAGTTACTCAAGCCTAGAGACCCAGTACTTC. Translated: CASSYSSLETQYF.

The J gene is TRBJ2-2, the V gene TRBV7-9, with 11 bases aligning to TRBD2. Germline V lookup: CDR1 SEHNR, CDR2 FQNEAQ (reference sequence). V lost 5 bases to trimming and J lost 4 bases; unmatched junction nucleotides: 6. The length of the CDR3 is 16 residues. The CDR3 coding sequence is TGTGCCAGCAGCCTTCTAGCGGGGGGACGCACCGGGGAGCTGTTTTTT. This gives the protein CASSLLAGGRTGELFF.

The chain recombines TRBV2 with TRBJ2-2; D may be TRBD1 (5 bases). The V gene lost 3 bases and the J gene lost 6 bases, with 14 bases spanning the gap. The CDR3 runs 15 residues. Germline V lookup: CDR1 SNHLY, CDR2 FYNNEI. This CDR3 reads CASSDPQGTAGELFF. The CDR3 nucleotides read TGTGCCAGCAGTGATCCGCAGGGTACGGCCGGGGAGCTGTTTTTT.

The CDR3 region is CASSQRQSDTEAFF. The CDR3 nucleotides are TGTGCCAGCTCACAGAGACAGTCCGACACTGAAGCTTTCTTT. V gene TRBV18 combines with J gene TRBJ1-1, with D maybe TRBD1 (5 bases). In germline, CDR1 is KGHSH, CDR2 LQKENI. The CDR3 has 14 amino acids. Trimming shortened V by 4 bases and J by 3 bases, and 12 bases separated the two germline ends.

V and J are TRBV5-1 and TRBJ1-3; D is ambiguous. This CDR3 spans 14 amino acids. The germline V gene has CDR1 SGHRS and CDR2 YFSETQ. Trimming left V 6 bases short and J 2 bases short, with 12 bases between. This chain's CDR3 is CASTPGSAGNTIYF. CDR3 coding DNA: TGCGCCAGCACCCCAGGATCCGCTGGAAACACCATATATTTT.

This clone came up a few times. The V gene is TRBV27, the J gene TRBJ2-7; a possible D gene is TRBD2 (5 bases). The CDR3 spans 13 residues. CDR1 MNHEY and CDR2 SMNVEV come from the germline V gene (reference sequence). Trimming shortened V by 3 bases and J by 6 bases, and 12 bases separated the two germline ends. The CDR3 DNA follows: TGTGCCAGCAGTTTTGAGAGGGTTAGCGAGCAGTACTTC. As protein: CASSFERVSEQYF.

The chain uses TRBV28 and TRBJ1-4; the D gene is possibly TRBD1 (6 bases). The CDR3 extends over 15 amino acids. With 3 bases removed from V and 4 bases from J, the gap between germline ends came to 12 bases. Germline values: CDR1 MDHEN, CDR2 SYDVKM. The CDR3 DNA follows: TGTGCCAGCAGTTTCCCAATACAGGGTAATGAAAAACTGTTTTTT. Translating it yields CASSFPIQGNEKLFF.

V gene TRBV5-1 combines with J gene TRBJ2-5, with D perhaps TRBD2 (6 bases). The germline V gene has CDR1 SGHRS and CDR2 YFSETQ. The CDR3 consists of 16 residues. Trimming left V 5 bases short and J 2 bases short, with 19 bases between. This CDR3 is CASSSGQYSFQETQYF. In DNA form, the CDR3 reads TGCGCCAGCAGTAGCGGTCAGTACTCCTTTCAAGAGACCCAGTACTTC.

This clone is a singleton in its sample. The chain combines TRBV4-1 with TRBJ2-1; the match to TRBD1 covers 9 bases. In germline, CDR1 is MGHRA, CDR2 YSYEKL. The CDR3 covers 16 residues. The ends lost 1 base at V and 7 bases at J; junction bases unmatched: 8. This CDR3 is CASSQGSGQGENEQFF. DNA of the CDR3: TGCGCCAGCAGCCAAGGATCGGGACAGGGCGAAAATGAGCAGTTCTTC.

CDR3 in DNA: TGTGCCAGCAGCCCCTTCAATAAGGGACAGCCCACAGATACGCAGTATTTT. This codes for CASSPFNKGQPTDTQYF. The rearrangement links TRBV5-4 to TRBJ2-3; 7 nucleotides line up with TRBD1. Germline V gene lookup returns CDR1 SGHNT and CDR2 YYREEE (reference sequence). V trimming: 4 bases; J trimming: 2 bases; junction bases outside the gene matches: 13. The CDR3 spans 17 residues. The full variable domain, with the rest looked up from reference TRBV5-4 and TRBJ2-3, is ETGVTQSPTHLIKTRGQQVTLRCSSQSGHNTVSWYQQALGQGPQFIFQYYREEENGRGNFPPRFSGLQFPNYSSELNVNALELDDSALYLCASSPFNKGQPTDTQYFGPGTRLTVL.

The chain carries TRBV5-1 and TRBJ2-5, with TRBD1 as a possible D gene (6 bases). Germline lookup yields CDR1 SGHRS and CDR2 YFSETQ. Trimming cost V 0 bases and J 7 bases, with 19 bases left between them. This CDR3 spans 16 amino acids. The CDR3, as DNA: TGCGCCAGCAGCTTGGGGACAGACCTTGGGGTGGGGACCCAGTACTTC. Amino acids: CASSLGTDLGVGTQYF.

This chain joins TRBV18 and TRBJ2-2; 9 nucleotides line up with TRBD2. Germline-derived CDR1 and CDR2 are KGHSH and LQKENI. Trimming at V came to 1 base and at J to 3 bases, leaving 3 bases not matched to a gene. The CDR3 is 16 residues long. CDR3 amino acids: CASSPLAGAHTGELFF. CDR3 in DNA: TGTGCCAGCTCACCACTAGCGGGGGCCCACACCGGGGAGCTGTTTTTT. Supplemented by reference TRBV18 and TRBJ2-2, the full variable domain reads NAGVMQNPRHLVRRRGQEARLRCSPMKGHSHVYWYRQLPEEGLKFMVYLQKENIIDESGMPKERFSAEFPKEGPSILRIQQVVRGDSAAYFCASSPLAGAHTGELFFGEGSRLTVL.

The CDR3 sequence: CASSLDRGEAFF. The CDR3 DNA reads TGTGCCAGCAGCCTGGACAGGGGGGAAGCTTTCTTT. This chain joins TRBV5-8 and TRBJ1-1; 10 bases line up with TRBD1. Germline trimming cut 4 bases from V and 8 bases from J; bases unmatched to any gene: 2. The CDR3 covers 12 residues. The germline gives CDR1 SGHTS, CDR2 YDEGEE.